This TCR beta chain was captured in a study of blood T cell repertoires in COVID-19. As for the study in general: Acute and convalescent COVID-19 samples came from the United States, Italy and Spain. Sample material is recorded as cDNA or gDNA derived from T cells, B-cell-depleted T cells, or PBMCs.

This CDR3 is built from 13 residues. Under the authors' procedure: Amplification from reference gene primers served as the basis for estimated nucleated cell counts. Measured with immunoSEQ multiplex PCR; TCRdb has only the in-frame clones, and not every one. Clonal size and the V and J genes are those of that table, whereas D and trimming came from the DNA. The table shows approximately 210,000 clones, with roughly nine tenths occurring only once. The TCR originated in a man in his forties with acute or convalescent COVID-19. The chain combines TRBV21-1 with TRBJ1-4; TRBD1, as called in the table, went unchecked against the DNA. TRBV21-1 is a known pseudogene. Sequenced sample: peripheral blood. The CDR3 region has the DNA TGTGCCAGTCGAACAGGGGTTAATGAAAAACTGTTTTTT. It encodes CASRTGVNEKLFF.